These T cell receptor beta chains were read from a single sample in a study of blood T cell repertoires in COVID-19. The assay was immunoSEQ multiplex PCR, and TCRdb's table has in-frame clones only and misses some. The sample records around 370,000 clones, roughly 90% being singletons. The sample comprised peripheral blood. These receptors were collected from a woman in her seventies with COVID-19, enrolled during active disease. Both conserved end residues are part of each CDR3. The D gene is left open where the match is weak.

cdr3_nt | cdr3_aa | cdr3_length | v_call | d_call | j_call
TGTGCCATCAGTGCAGGGCAGGGCTATGGCTACACCTTC | CAISAGQGYGYTF | 13 | TRBV10-3 | NA | TRBJ1-2
TGCGCCAGCAGCACCGGTGGGACAGGGGTTTACAATGAGCAGTTCTTC | CASSTGGTGVYNEQFF | 16 | TRBV5-1 | TRBD1 | TRBJ2-1
TGCGCCAGCAGCTATGGGACTAGCGGGGGGGCCTCTGGGGCCAACGTCCTGACTTTC | CASSYGTSGGASGANVLTF | 19 | TRBV5-1 | TRBD2 | TRBJ2-6
TGTGCCAGTAAAGTGTCCAGCGGGACAGGGGTGAATGAGCAGTACTTC | CASKVSSGTGVNEQYF | 16 | TRBV19 | TRBD1 | TRBJ2-7
TGTGCCAGCAGCTTAGCGACAGGGCCATATGGCTACACCTTC | CASSLATGPYGYTF | 14 | TRBV7-8 | TRBD1 | TRBJ1-2
TGCGCCAGCAGTGACCCGGACAGGGGACCCACTGAAGCTTTCTTT | CASSDPDRGPTEAFF | 15 | TRBV10-1 | TRBD1 | TRBJ1-1
TGTGCCAGCACCGTCGGTAGTGTTAACACCGGGGAGCTGTTTTTT | CASTVGSVNTGELFF | 15 | TRBV7-9 | NA | TRBJ2-2
TGTGCCAGCAGAAACAGGGACTCACCCCTCCACTTT | CASRNRDSPLHF | 12 | TRBV6-5 | NA | TRBJ1-6
TGCGCCAGCAGCGCCGGGACACTTAGCACAGATACGCAGTATTTT | CASSAGTLSTDTQYF | 15 | TRBV5-1 | NA | TRBJ2-3
TGTGCCAGTAGATCCGGTGCCGACTCCTATAATTCACCCCTCCACTTT | CASRSGADSYNSPLHF | 16 | TRBV19 | NA | TRBJ1-6
TGTGCCAGCAGTTTGAGGGGGAACTATGGCTACACCTTC | CASSLRGNYGYTF | 13 | TRBV28 | NA | TRBJ1-2
TGTGCCAGCTCACCACCGCGGGGAGCTAACTATGGCTACACCTTC | CASSPPRGANYGYTF | 15 | TRBV18 | NA | TRBJ1-2
TGTGCCAGCAGTTTGTATGGCAGGGGGCCTTACGAGCAGTACTTC | CASSLYGRGPYEQYF | 15 | TRBV27 | TRBD1 | TRBJ2-7
TGTGCCAGCAGGCCTAATCCAAGCTCCTACGAGCAGTACTTC | CASRPNPSSYEQYF | 14 | TRBV2 | NA | TRBJ2-7
TGTGCCAGCACTCTGGGGCTAGCGGGAGCAGATACGCAGTATTTT | CASTLGLAGADTQYF | 15 | TRBV7-9 | TRBD2 | TRBJ2-3
TGCGCCAGCAGCCAAGAGCATACTAATCAGCCCCAGCATTTT | CASSQEHTNQPQHF | 14 | TRBV4-1 | NA | TRBJ1-5
TGTGCCAGCAGCCCCCAGGGCCTCTCTGGAAACACCATATATTTT | CASSPQGLSGNTIYF | 15 | TRBV5-6 | NA | TRBJ1-3
TGTGCCAGCAGCTTGGGGGGTACGAACACTGAAGCTTTCTTT | CASSLGGTNTEAFF | 14 | TRBV7-6 | NA | TRBJ1-1
TGTGCCAGCAGCCAAGGATACGGGCGGGAGGGGGAGACCCAGTACTTC | CASSQGYGREGETQYF | 16 | TRBV3-1/TRBV3-2 | TRBD2 | TRBJ2-5
TGTGCCAGCAGCCCAGGACAGCCCCGGGCCTACGAGCAGTACTTC | CASSPGQPRAYEQYF | 15 | TRBV7-9 | NA | TRBJ2-7
TGTGCCAGCAGCTTCTCGGTGGACATGATCTCCTACGAGCAGTACTTC | CASSFSVDMISYEQYF | 16 | TRBV7-9 | NA | TRBJ2-7
TGTGCCAGCAGAGCGTTGGCTGCGGGACAGCTATATCAGCCCCAGCATTTT | CASRALAAGQLYQPQHF | 17 | TRBV27 | TRBD1 | TRBJ1-5
TGTGCCAGTAGTACGGGACAGGGGTTGTTAGATACGCAGTATTTT | CASSTGQGLLDTQYF | 15 | TRBV19 | TRBD1 | TRBJ2-3